Below, 23 T cell receptor beta chains from the same sample are listed, as sequenced in a study of monozygotic twins with inflammatory bowel disease. One entry per CDR3 protein, without DNA, is what TCRdb gives after re-calling the 5' RACE reads. This repertoire comprises roughly 320,000 distinct CDR3 sequences; its ten largest clones make up 5.6%. Source material: blood. These receptors all come from a human donor with ulcerative colitis or Crohn's disease, or a healthy co-twin of an affected twin (not recorded which).

The chain employs TRBV3-1 and TRBJ1-4; as DNA is missing, the TRBD1 call by TCRdb cannot be tested. The germline gives CDR1 LGHDT, CDR2 YNNKEL (reference sequence). This CDR3 spans 16 amino acids. This CDR3 is CASSQRGGRGSEKLFF.

This sequence joins TRBV5-1 and TRBJ2-1; TCRdb names TRBD1, which stays unverified in the absence of DNA. The CDR3 is made up of 18 amino acids. The germline gives CDR1 SGHRS, CDR2 YFSETQ. The CDR3 loop is CASSLVVRAGTTSAEQFF.

This chain connects TRBV12-3 or TRBV12-4 to TRBJ2-3; without DNA, the TCRdb call of TRBD2 cannot be checked. This CDR3 is built from 14 residues. The CDR3 loop reads CASSSREEADTQYF.

The gene calls are TRBV12-3 or TRBV12-4 and TRBJ2-3; the D call of TRBD2 rests on TCRdb alone, since no DNA is present to check it. The CDR3 consists of 14 residues. The CDR3 spells CASTGLAGTDTQYF.

The chain has TRBV14 and TRBJ2-2. CDR1 and CDR2 (germline): SGHDN, FVKESK. This CDR3 spans 17 amino acids. The CDR3: CASSQVWSASNTGELFF. Using reference TRBV14 and TRBJ2-2 for the parts outside the CDR3, the full variable domain is EAGVTQFPSHSVIEKGQTVTLRCDPISGHDNLYWYRRVMGKEIKFLLHFVKESKQDESGMPNNRFLAERTGGTYSTLKVQPAELEDSGVYFCASSQVWSASNTGELFFGEGSRLTVL.

CDR3 residues: CASSLGRDIDTQYF. This chain links TRBV18 with TRBJ2-3; without DNA, the TCRdb call of TRBD1 cannot be checked. CDR3 size: 14 residues. Looked up from germline, CDR1 is KGHSH and CDR2 is LQKENI. Looking up the rest from reference TRBV18 and TRBJ2-3 gives the full variable domain: NAGVMQNPRHLVRRRGQEARLRCSPMKGHSHVYWYRQLPEEGLKFMVYLQKENIIDESGMPKERFSAEFPKEGPSILRIQQVVRGDSAAYFCASSLGRDIDTQYFGPGTRLTVL.

J is TRBJ2-1 and V is TRBV9. The CDR3 length is 14 residues. The V gene's germline CDR1 is SGDLS and CDR2 YYNGEE. CDR3: CASSVGLRLWEQFF.

The J gene is TRBJ2-7, the V gene TRBV6-2 or TRBV6-3. Per the germline V gene, CDR1 is MNHEY and CDR2 is SVGEGT. The CDR3 spans 12 residues. CDR3 residues: CASSFGHYEQYF.

The rearrangement uses TRBV5-5 and TRBJ2-7; TCRdb's assignment of TRBD1 cannot be checked, as there is no DNA. The CDR3 runs to 13 residues. In germline, CDR1 is SGHKS, CDR2 YYEKEE (reference sequence). The CDR3 here is CASSRDREYEQYF.

The J gene is TRBJ2-1, the V gene TRBV7-7; lacking DNA, the TRBD2 call made by TCRdb goes unchecked. Germline lookup yields CDR1 SSHAT and CDR2 FNYEAQ (reference sequence). There are 15 residues in the CDR3. The CDR3 loop is CASSSSAGPYNEQFF.

V is TRBV5-1 and J is TRBJ2-1; the D gene TCRdb calls, TRBD2, cannot be checked with no DNA. This CDR3 comprises 21 residues. The germline V gene encodes CDR1 SGHRS and CDR2 YFSETQ. The chain's CDR3 is CASSLWIAGDSSGSRYNEQFF.

The V and J genes are TRBV25-1 and TRBJ2-2; TCRdb returns TRBD2, unconfirmable since there is no DNA. CDR3 length equals 19 residues. Germline loops: CDR1 MGHDK, CDR2 SYGVNS. The CDR3 region is CASSENLSPGPRNTGELFF. Filled out from reference TRBV25-1 and TRBJ2-2, the complete variable domain reads EADIYQTPRYLVIGTGKKITLECSQTMGHDKMYWYQQDPGMELHLIHYSYGVNSTEKGDLSSESTVSRIRTEHFPLTLESARPSHTSQYLCASSENLSPGPRNTGELFFGEGSRLTVL.

The V gene is TRBV5-6, the J gene TRBJ2-5; TCRdb proposes TRBD1, but this gene call is untestable without DNA. The CDR3 runs 15 residues. The germline V gene encodes CDR1 SGHDT and CDR2 YYEEEE. The CDR3 spells CASSILDRYQETQYF. The full variable domain, with the rest looked up from reference TRBV5-6 and TRBJ2-5, is DAGVTQSPTHLIKTRGQQVTLRCSPKSGHDTVSWYQQALGQGPQFIFQYYEEEERQRGNFPDRFSGHQFPNYSSELNVNALLLGDSALYLCASSILDRYQETQYFGPGTRLLVL.

CDR3: CASNPSGTGATDTQYF. The V gene is TRBV25-1, the J gene TRBJ2-3; absent DNA, TCRdb's TRBD1 call cannot be checked. Germline V gene lookup returns CDR1 MGHDK and CDR2 SYGVNS. The CDR3 extends over 16 amino acids.

This chain links TRBV7-2 with TRBJ2-1; TCRdb proposes TRBD1, but this gene call is untestable without DNA. CDR1 and CDR2 (germline): SGHTA, FQGNSA. CDR3 length: 13 amino acids. The CDR3 protein is CASSTGDYSEQFF.

This chain connects TRBV15 to TRBJ1-5. This CDR3 is 14 amino acids long. Germline CDR1 and CDR2: LNHNV and YYDKDF (reference sequence). The CDR3 is CATSREGVHQPQHF.

The chain carries TRBV27 and TRBJ2-2. Germline V gene lookup returns CDR1 MNHEY and CDR2 SMNVEV (reference sequence). The CDR3 runs to 13 residues. CDR3 residues: CASSFRTAGELFF.

The rearrangement uses TRBV6-1 and TRBJ2-3; TCRdb's D call, TRBD1, is unchecked because there is no DNA. CDR1 and CDR2 (germline): MNHNS, SASEGT. The CDR3 runs to 15 residues. The CDR3 reads CASSIGRDRRDTQYF.

The chain employs TRBV28 and TRBJ2-7. The V gene's germline CDR1 is MDHEN and CDR2 SYDVKM. This CDR3 is built from 16 residues. The CDR3 loop reads CASSLSLDTKAYEQYF.

The genes are TRBV9 and TRBJ2-7; the TCRdb call, TRBD2, lacks DNA for checking. Germline-derived CDR1 and CDR2 are SGDLS and YYNGEE. The CDR3 sequence is 14 residues long. The CDR3 sequence is CASSVGREPYEQYF.

V is TRBV2 and J is TRBJ2-2; the TRBD2 assignment by TCRdb is unverifiable without DNA. Germline values: CDR1 SNHLY, CDR2 FYNNEI. The CDR3 totals 14 residues. The CDR3 loop is CASRGTSSHRELFF.

This rearrangement joins TRBV6-2 or TRBV6-3 to TRBJ2-7; checking the TCRdb D call of TRBD1 is not possible without DNA. The CDR3 totals 15 residues. Germline V gene lookup returns CDR1 MNHEY and CDR2 SVGEGT. The CDR3 loop reads CASSPQTGTVIEQYF.

CDR3 sequence reads: CASSPPEKTGVNGYTF. The rearrangement links TRBV7-9 to TRBJ1-2; the TRBD1 assignment by TCRdb is unverifiable without DNA. Looked up from germline, CDR1 is SEHNR and CDR2 is FQNEAQ (reference sequence). This CDR3 is 16 amino acids long.